The present entry profiles one T cell receptor (beta chain) with its context. Antigen: not known. CDR1 and CDR2 (germline): LNHDA, SQIVND (reference sequence). The CDR3 is made up of 13 amino acids. V gave up 3 bases and J gave up 6 bases, with 9 bases separating them. This sample is part of a study of OX40 agonist ivuxolimab in advanced cancers. General observations from the study: Some patients who did not respond also had low normalized T-cell clonal expansion.

The data were produced by immunoSEQ multiplex PCR, yet TCRdb's version contains in-frame clones alone and is incomplete. In the table there are some 65,000 clones, 70% to 80% of which are singletons. Sampling times: baseline, cycle 4 day 1, cycle 7 day 1. This chain connects TRBV19 to TRBJ2-1; no firm D call. The clonotype was recovered from an adult with an advanced solid tumor such as melanoma, head and neck, liver or kidney cancer. The sample was CD4+ or CD8+ T cells sorted from blood, taken in a trial of the OX40 agonist ivuxolimab. The CDR3 sequence: CASSIGQANEQFF. The CDR3 DNA follows: TGTGCCAGTAGTATCGGGCAGGCCAATGAGCAGTTCTTC. Variable domain in full (rest from reference TRBV19 and TRBJ2-1): DGGITQSPKYLFRKEGQNVTLSCEQNLNHDAMYWYRQDPGQGLRLIYYSQIVNDFQKGDIAEGYSVSREKKESFPLTVTSAQKNPTAFYLCASSIGQANEQFFGPGTRLTVL.